The 27 T cell receptor beta chains reported below all come from one sample, sequenced in a study of neurological immune-mediated disorders. TCRdb redid the calling of the 5' RACE reads with MiXCR, one entry per CDR3 protein. The table includes about 70,000 distinct CDR3 sequences, roughly 5.6% detected once. Material for sequencing was PBMCs. Every receptor here comes from a human donor with multiple sclerosis. The donor label of this sample is uncertain.

The CDR3 nucleotides are TGCAGTGCTAGTAGCGGGGCGGGCCCCTACGAGCAGTACTTC. It encodes CSASSGAGPYEQYF. The gene calls are TRBV20-1 and TRBJ2-7; 8 nucleotides match TRBD2. Germline V gene lookup returns CDR1 DFQATT and CDR2 SNEGSKA (reference sequence). Trimming took 3 bases from V and 2 from J; bases not matched to a gene: 6. The length of the CDR3 is 14 residues.

In this sample, this clonotype turned up many times. The chain employs TRBV7-2 and TRBJ2-7, with no clear D. Germline loops: CDR1 SGHTA, CDR2 FQGNSA. The CDR3 has 14 residues. Trimming pared 1 base from V and 4 bases from J, leaving 11 bases between. CDR3 nucleotide sequence: TGTGCCAGCAGCTTAGGCGCAGGCCCTTACGAGCAGTACTTC. Its protein is CASSLGAGPYEQYF. Full variable domain (rest looked up from reference TRBV7-2 and TRBJ2-7): GAGVSQSPSNKVTEKGKDVELRCDPISGHTALYWYRQSLGQGLEFLIYFQGNSAPDKSGLPSDRFSAERTGGSVSTLTIQRTQQEDSAVYLCASSLGAGPYEQYFGPGTRLTVT.

This clonotype was detected ten times or more. The genes are TRBV20-1 and TRBJ2-3; D is perhaps TRBD1 (5 bases). CDR1 is DFQATT, CDR2 SNEGSKA, per germline (reference sequence). The CDR3 loop spans 14 amino acids. Trimming took 7 bases from V and 0 from J, leaving 14 bases between them. CDR3 coding DNA: TGCAGTGTTCCGACAGACTCTAGCACAGATACGCAGTATTTT. Translating it yields CSVPTDSSTDTQYF.

This clonotype was seen at least ten times. The rearrangement links TRBV5-1 to TRBJ1-4; 8 positions match TRBD1. V was clipped by 4 bases and J by 7 bases; unmatched bases: 9. The germline V gene has CDR1 SGHRS and CDR2 YFSETQ. The CDR3 loop spans 15 amino acids. CDR3 coding DNA: TGCGCCAGCAGCCCCGGACAGGGCGACTCTGAAAAACTGTTTTTT. The encoded protein is CASSPGQGDSEKLFF.

In this sample, this clonotype turned up many times. J is TRBJ2-3 and V is TRBV20-1, with 9 nucleotides matching TRBD2. CDR3 length equals 15 residues. The V gene's germline CDR1 is DFQATT and CDR2 SNEGSKA (reference sequence). V dropped 0 bases and J dropped 2; count of bases not matched to a gene: 3. This CDR3 is CSARERGGHTDTQYF. CDR3 nucleotide sequence: TGCAGTGCTAGAGAGCGGGGGGGCCACACAGATACGCAGTATTTT.

This clonotype was detected many times. This chain joins TRBV20-1 and TRBJ2-3; 8 bases are shared with TRBD2. The CDR3 consists of 14 residues. Germline lookup yields CDR1 DFQATT and CDR2 SNEGSKA (reference sequence). With 2 bases clipped from V and 9 bases from J, the junction kept 10 bases outside the gene matches. The CDR3 reads CSARTGGGTSTQYF. CDR3 nucleotides: TGCAGTGCTAGAACCGGGGGGGGCACATCGACGCAGTATTTT.

This clonotype showed up just a few times. The chain carries TRBV27 and TRBJ2-5; D might be TRBD1 (5 bases). CDR1 is MNHEY, CDR2 SMNVEV, per germline (reference sequence). CDR3 length equals 13 residues. V gave up 2 bases and J gave up 2 bases, with 6 bases separating them. CDR3 sequence reads: CASSLKGQETQYF. The CDR3 bases are TGTGCCAGCAGTTTAAAGGGGCAAGAGACCCAGTACTTC.

This clonotype has a count of ten or more. The J gene is TRBJ1-1, the V gene TRBV5-1, with 10 bases matching TRBD1. CDR3 length: 14 residues. The germline gives CDR1 SGHRS, CDR2 YFSETQ. After removal of 4 bases from V and 4 bases from J, the junction contained 4 bases not matched to a gene. This CDR3 is CASSPRTGGTEAFF. In DNA, the CDR3 is TGCGCCAGCAGCCCTCGGACAGGGGGCACTGAAGCTTTCTTT.

This clonotype appeared many times. The chain carries TRBV5-1 and TRBJ2-1; D gene ambiguous. V was cut by 1 base and J by 5 bases, with 10 bases left in between. Germline V gene lookup returns CDR1 SGHRS and CDR2 YFSETQ. This CDR3 is built from 14 residues. CDR3 nucleotide sequence: TGCGCCAGCAGCTTGTGGCAGACTGACAATGAGCAGTTCTTC. Amino acids: CASSLWQTDNEQFF. Based on the CDR3 plus reference TRBV5-1 and TRBJ2-1, the full variable domain is KAGVTQTPRYLIKTRGQQVTLSCSPISGHRSVSWYQQTPGQGLQFLFEYFSETQRNKGNFPGRFSGRQFSNSRSEMNVSTLELGDSALYLCASSLWQTDNEQFFGPGTRLTVL.

This clonotype was detected many times. This chain joins TRBV10-3 and TRBJ2-1; the D is unclear. The CDR3 length is 13 residues. V shed 6 bases and J shed 0 bases, with 6 bases lying between them. Germline CDR1 ENHRY, CDR2 SYGVKD. The CDR3 nucleotides are TGTGCCATCAGAAAAGACTCCTACAATGAGCAGTTCTTC. Protein sequence: CAIRKDSYNEQFF.

This clonotype was seen ten or more times. This CDR3 is CASSFSYNEQFF. The CDR3 bases are TGCGCCAGCTCCTTCTCCTACAATGAGCAGTTCTTC. The genes are TRBV5-1 and TRBJ2-1; D gene uncertain. Germline-derived CDR1 and CDR2 are SGHRS and YFSETQ. V gave up 7 bases and J gave up 0 bases, with 5 bases separating them. The CDR3 spans 12 residues.

This clonotype was observed many times. This chain links TRBV5-1 with TRBJ2-3, with 11 bases lining up with TRBD2. CDR1 and CDR2 from the germline V gene are SGHRS and YFSETQ. V gave up 3 bases and J gave up 3 bases; unmatched junction bases: 3. This CDR3 contains 15 residues. Here the CDR3 reads CASSSGTSGTDTQYF. The CDR3 nucleotides are TGCGCCAGCAGCTCCGGGACTAGCGGTACAGATACGCAGTATTTT.

This clonotype has a handful of counts. This chain joins TRBV28 and TRBJ1-2, with a possible D match to TRBD1 (5 bases). Germline-derived CDR1 and CDR2 are MDHEN and SYDVKM. The CDR3 covers 12 residues. V was cut by 3 bases and J by 6 bases, with 8 bases left in between. The CDR3 DNA sequence: TGTGCCAGCAGTTTGTGGGGGAATGGCTACACCTTC. Its protein product is CASSLWGNGYTF.

This clonotype was recorded many times. The chain combines TRBV7-6 with TRBJ2-2; possibly TRBD1 or TRBD2 for D (5 bases each). Germline V gene data show CDR1 as SGHVS and CDR2 as FNYEAQ. The CDR3 runs to 17 residues. V was trimmed by 0 bases and J by 4 bases, leaving 15 bases between them. CDR3 amino acids: CASSLAGQGPSTGELFF. The CDR3 bases are TGTGCCAGCAGCTTAGCGGGGCAGGGACCGAGCACCGGGGAGCTGTTTTTT.

In its sample, this clonotype was seen many times. CDR3 residues: CSAGQGLVDSPLHF. DNA for the CDR3: TGCAGTGCTGGGCAGGGGTTAGTGGATTCACCCCTCCACTTT. The gene calls are TRBV20-1 and TRBJ1-6; D is perhaps TRBD1 (6 bases). The CDR3 runs 14 residues. In germline, CDR1 is DFQATT, CDR2 SNEGSKA (reference sequence). V lost 5 bases and J 8 bases, leaving 16 bases between the germline ends.

This clonotype was recorded many times. This rearrangement joins TRBV20-1 to TRBJ2-2; D gene ambiguous. Germline V gene lookup returns CDR1 DFQATT and CDR2 SNEGSKA (reference sequence). The CDR3 consists of 16 residues. V was pared by 0 bases and J by 5 bases, with 16 bases between. CDR3: CSARDIRRGETGELFF. DNA for the CDR3: TGCAGTGCTAGAGATATAAGGCGTGGAGAAACCGGGGAGCTGTTTTTT.

This clonotype was recorded at least ten times. The J gene is TRBJ2-1, the V gene TRBV5-1; D gene uncertain. There are 17 residues in the CDR3. Germline loops: CDR1 SGHRS, CDR2 YFSETQ. V was shortened by 4 bases and J by 0 bases, with 17 bases between the two germline ends. CDR3 loop: CASSVYLEASSYNEQFF. CDR3 DNA sequence: TGCGCCAGCAGCGTATACCTAGAGGCGAGCTCCTACAATGAGCAGTTCTTC.

This clonotype was observed many times. No DNA is shown, since the ends of the CDR3 on it are uncertain; the CDR3 is the one TCRdb lists. The chain combines TRBV21-1 with TRBJ1-2; the table's TRBD1 call for D was not verified on the DNA. TRBV21-1 is a listed pseudogene. The CDR3 spans 16 amino acids, including both terminal residues. CDR3 region: CASSKVGKGANYGYTF.

This clonotype was found many times. This rearrangement joins TRBV15 to TRBJ2-1; TRBD1 is a possible D gene (6 bases). V was shortened by 8 bases and J by 3 bases, with 11 bases between the two germline ends. This CDR3 is 13 amino acids long. Germline V lookup: CDR1 LNHNV, CDR2 YYDKDF (reference sequence). The CDR3 nucleotides read TGTGCCACCGGACAGAGCCACTACAATGAGCAGTTCTTC. It encodes CATGQSHYNEQFF.

This clonotype was recorded at least ten times. CDR3 sequence: CASSISGTGNEKLFF. The DNA of the CDR3 is TGCGCCAGCAGCATATCCGGGACAGGGAACGAAAAACTGTTTTTT. The V and J genes are TRBV5-1 and TRBJ1-4; 9 bases fit TRBD1. In germline, CDR1 is SGHRS, CDR2 YFSETQ. This CDR3 has 15 residues. V shed 4 bases and J 8 bases; nucleotides not matched to a gene: 9.

This clonotype was observed at least ten times. This chain uses TRBV5-1 with TRBJ2-2; TRBD2 matches at 12 bases. V shed 2 bases, J shed 2 bases, and the junction held 4 bases outside the gene matches. This CDR3 region has 17 residues. CDR1 and CDR2 from the germline V gene are SGHRS and YFSETQ. CDR3 loop: CASSFGLAGPNTGELFF. The CDR3 bases are TGCGCCAGCAGCTTTGGACTAGCGGGGCCTAACACCGGGGAGCTGTTTTTT.

This clonotype has ten or more counts. The chain uses TRBV7-9 and TRBJ2-7, with 8 bases lining up with TRBD1. The CDR3 consists of 15 residues. The V gene's germline CDR1 is SEHNR and CDR2 FQNEAQ (reference sequence). The V and J ends lost 5 bases and 3 bases, in that order; junction bases with no gene match: 9. CDR3 nucleotide sequence: TGTGCCAGCAGCCCCGGGACAGGTACCCGCTACGAGCAGTACTTC. It translates to CASSPGTGTRYEQYF.

This clonotype occurred many times. This chain's CDR3 is CASSLRGITEAFF. In DNA, the CDR3 is TGTGCCAGCAGTTTGAGAGGGATCACTGAAGCTTTCTTT. The chain recombines TRBV27 with TRBJ1-1; D gene unclear. Germline V lookup: CDR1 MNHEY, CDR2 SMNVEV (reference sequence). Trimming left V 3 bases short and J 4 bases short, with 9 bases between. CDR3 size: 13 residues.

In this sample, this clonotype turned up many times. The V gene is TRBV7-9, the J gene TRBJ2-1; maybe TRBD1 (5 bases). This CDR3 spans 12 amino acids. Trimming left V 3 bases short and J 10 bases short, with 10 bases between. Germline lookup yields CDR1 SEHNR and CDR2 FQNEAQ (reference sequence). The CDR3 sequence is CASSFSTVEQFF. The DNA for the CDR3 is TGTGCCAGCAGCTTTTCGACAGTAGAGCAGTTCTTC.

This clonotype was counted ten times or more. The chain links TRBV5-1 to TRBJ2-7; D may correspond to TRBD1 or TRBD2 (7 bases each). The V end was cut by 4 bases, the J end by 2 bases, with 13 bases between. Germline CDR1 SGHRS, CDR2 YFSETQ. There are 14 residues in the CDR3. As DNA, the CDR3 is TGCGCCAGCAGCGGGAGGGGGCACCCCTACGAGCAGTACTTC. Translated: CASSGRGHPYEQYF. Looking up the rest from reference TRBV5-1 and TRBJ2-7 gives the full variable domain: KAGVTQTPRYLIKTRGQQVTLSCSPISGHRSVSWYQQTPGQGLQFLFEYFSETQRNKGNFPGRFSGRQFSNSRSEMNVSTLELGDSALYLCASSGRGHPYEQYFGPGTRLTVT.

The table lists this clonotype with many counts. The chain joins TRBV10-3 to TRBJ1-1; D possibly corresponds to TRBD1 (5 bases). Germline loops: CDR1 ENHRY, CDR2 SYGVKD. The CDR3 has 14 amino acids. V lost 2 bases to trimming and J lost 5 bases, with 12 bases between them. CDR3 sequence (DNA): TGTGCCATCAGTGAGATTGTGGGGGGAACTGAAGCTTTCTTT. Residues: CAISEIVGGTEAFF.

This clonotype was found many times. The chain carries TRBV5-1 and TRBJ2-3; 9 bases match TRBD2. The CDR3 extends over 16 amino acids. The V and J ends lost 0 bases and 2 bases, in that order; junction bases with no gene match: 4. Looked up from germline, CDR1 is SGHRS and CDR2 is YFSETQ. In nucleotides, the CDR3 is TGCGCCAGCAGCTTGGCCCAGCGGGGGGACACAGATACGCAGTATTTT. It codes for CASSLAQRGDTDTQYF.